This entry lists 10 T cell receptor beta chains sequenced from one sample in a study of T cells of healthy individuals. TCRdb re-called the 5' RACE reads through MiXCR, storing one row per CDR3 protein. The sample consists of about 53,000 distinct CDR3 sequences, about 15% of them appearing once. Receptors were obtained from a human donor in good health.

This clonotype was seen only a few times. The chain employs TRBV12-3 or TRBV12-4 and TRBJ2-1, with 10 bases identical to TRBD1. The CDR3 is made up of 15 amino acids. The V gene end was trimmed by 6 bases and the J gene end by 9 bases; junction bases not matched to a gene: 11. The CDR3 here is CASRPGTGVRSEQFF. The CDR3 bases are TGTGCCAGCAGACCCGGGACAGGGGTCCGGAGTGAGCAGTTCTTC.

The chain has TRBV7-8 and TRBJ2-7; D remains ambiguous. The V gene's germline CDR1 is SGHVS and CDR2 FQNEAQ. The CDR3 contains 13 residues. V was trimmed by 2 bases and J by 5 bases, leaving 10 bases between them. In DNA form, the CDR3 reads TGTGCCAGCAGCTTACCCGGGCATGACGAGCAGTACTTC. Translation gives CASSLPGHDEQYF.

This clonotype has ten or more counts. The CDR3, as DNA: TGTGCCAGCAGCGTGACTTTAAGCACAGATACGCAGTATTTT. Its protein is CASSVTLSTDTQYF. The chain combines TRBV9 with TRBJ2-3; D ambiguous. CDR1 SGDLS and CDR2 YYNGEE come from the germline V gene. This CDR3 contains 14 residues. The V gene lost 2 bases and the J gene lost 0 bases, with 7 bases spanning the gap.

The J gene is TRBJ2-7, the V gene TRBV20-1, with D possibly TRBD1 on 5 matching bases. V dropped 3 bases and J dropped 0 bases, with 15 bases sitting between them. The germline V gene has CDR1 DFQATT and CDR2 SNEGSKA (reference sequence). CDR3 size: 15 residues. CDR3 DNA: TGCAGTGCTAGCCTATCGTCAGGGAACTCCTACGAGCAGTACTTC. Protein sequence: CSASLSSGNSYEQYF.

There are a few counts of this clonotype. The chain joins TRBV6-5 to TRBJ2-2, with 7 nucleotides matching TRBD2. The ends lost 11 bases at V and 0 bases at J; junction bases unmatched: 6. The CDR3 has 14 amino acids. CDR1 is MNHEY and CDR2 is SVGAGI in the germline V gene. CDR3 amino acids: CAARAGANTGELFF. The CDR3 nucleotides are TGTGCCGCCCGGGCGGGGGCGAACACCGGGGAGCTGTTTTTT.

In this sample, this clonotype turned up many times. The rearrangement links TRBV6-5 to TRBJ1-1; 7 nucleotides line up with TRBD1. V lost 8 bases, J lost 6 bases, and 12 bases stayed unmatched. Germline V lookup: CDR1 MNHEY, CDR2 SVGAGI. The CDR3 length is 14 residues. The CDR3 nucleotides read TGTGCCAGCCGTAACCCAGGGGGTAGGGCTGAAGCTTTCTTT. Translating gives CASRNPGGRAEAFF.

This clonotype has just a few counts. This sequence joins TRBV24-1 and TRBJ2-2; D could derive from TRBD1 or TRBD2 (5 bases each). V was trimmed by 7 bases and J by 0 bases, leaving 17 bases between them. Germline V gives CDR1 KGHDR, CDR2 SFDVKD. The CDR3 runs to 17 residues. The CDR3 bases are TGTGCCACCAGCCCCACCCGGGACGCCTCGAACACCGGGGAGCTGTTTTTT. Its translation is CATSPTRDASNTGELFF.

The gene calls are TRBV7-6 and TRBJ2-1; TRBD2 matches 12 bases. The CDR3 sequence is 15 residues long. V shed 4 bases, J shed 7 bases, and the junction held 5 bases outside the gene matches. The germline V gene has CDR1 SGHVS and CDR2 FNYEAQ. The CDR3 protein is CASSSLAGGRNEQFF. In DNA, the CDR3 is TGTGCCAGCAGCTCGCTAGCGGGGGGGCGGAATGAGCAGTTCTTC.

This clonotype was detected only a few times. V and J are TRBV5-1 and TRBJ2-7, with 7 bases aligning to TRBD1. Germline V gene data show CDR1 as SGHRS and CDR2 as YFSETQ. V dropped 0 bases and J dropped 4; count of bases not matched to a gene: 7. CDR3 size: 15 residues. The CDR3 sequence: CASSLDVGGVYEQYF. The CDR3 DNA sequence: TGCGCCAGCAGCTTGGATGTAGGGGGCGTTTACGAGCAGTACTTC.

V and J are TRBV20-1 and TRBJ2-7; D may be TRBD2 (6 bases). The CDR3 runs to 12 residues. Trimming stripped 2 bases from V and 6 bases from J, with 11 bases between. Germline assignment: CDR1 DFQATT and CDR2 SNEGSKA (reference sequence). The CDR3 DNA sequence: TGCAGTGCTAGAACTGGGGGGAGCGAGCAGTACTTC. Protein sequence: CSARTGGSEQYF.